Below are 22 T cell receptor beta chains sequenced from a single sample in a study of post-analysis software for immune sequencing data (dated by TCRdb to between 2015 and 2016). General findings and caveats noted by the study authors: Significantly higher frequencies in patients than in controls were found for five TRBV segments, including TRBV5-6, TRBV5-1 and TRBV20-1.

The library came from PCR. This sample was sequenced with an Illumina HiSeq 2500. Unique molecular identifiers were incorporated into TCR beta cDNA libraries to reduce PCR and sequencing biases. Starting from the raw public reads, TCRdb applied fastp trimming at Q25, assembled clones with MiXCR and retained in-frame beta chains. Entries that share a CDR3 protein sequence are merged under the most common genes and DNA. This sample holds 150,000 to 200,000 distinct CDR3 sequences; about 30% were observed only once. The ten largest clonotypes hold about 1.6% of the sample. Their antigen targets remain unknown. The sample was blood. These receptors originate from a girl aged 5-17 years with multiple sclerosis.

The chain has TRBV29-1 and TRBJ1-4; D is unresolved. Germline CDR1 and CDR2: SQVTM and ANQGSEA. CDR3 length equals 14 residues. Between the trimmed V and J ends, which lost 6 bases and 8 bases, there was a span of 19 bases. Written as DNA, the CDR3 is TGCAGCGTCCACACGGGCGAAACGTGGGAAAAACTGTTTTTT. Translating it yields CSVHTGETWEKLFF.

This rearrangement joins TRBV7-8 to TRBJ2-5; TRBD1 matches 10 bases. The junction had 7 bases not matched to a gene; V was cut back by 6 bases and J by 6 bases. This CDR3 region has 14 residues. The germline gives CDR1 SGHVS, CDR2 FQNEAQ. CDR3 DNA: TGTGCCAGCAGATCTAGGACAGGGGGGAAGACCCAGTACTTC. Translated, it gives CASRSRTGGKTQYF.

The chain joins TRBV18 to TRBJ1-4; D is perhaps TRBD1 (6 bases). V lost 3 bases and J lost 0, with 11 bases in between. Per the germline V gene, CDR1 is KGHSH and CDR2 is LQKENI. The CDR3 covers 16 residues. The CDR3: CASSPPGQSTNEKLFF. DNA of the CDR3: TGTGCCAGCTCACCTCCCGGACAGTCAACTAATGAAAAACTGTTTTTT.

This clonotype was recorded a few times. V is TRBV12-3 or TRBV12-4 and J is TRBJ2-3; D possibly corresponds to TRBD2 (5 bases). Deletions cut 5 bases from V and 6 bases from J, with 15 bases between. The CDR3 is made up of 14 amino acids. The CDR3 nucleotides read TGTGCCAGCAGTCTGGGGATGAGCGGTGATACGCAGTATTTT. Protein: CASSLGMSGDTQYF.

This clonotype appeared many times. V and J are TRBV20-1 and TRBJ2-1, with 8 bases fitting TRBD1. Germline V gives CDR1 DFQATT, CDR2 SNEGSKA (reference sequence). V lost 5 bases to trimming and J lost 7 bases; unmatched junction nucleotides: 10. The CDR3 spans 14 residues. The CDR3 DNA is TGCAGTGCTGGATACGGACAGGGTGCGAATGAGCAGTTCTTC. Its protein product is CSAGYGQGANEQFF.

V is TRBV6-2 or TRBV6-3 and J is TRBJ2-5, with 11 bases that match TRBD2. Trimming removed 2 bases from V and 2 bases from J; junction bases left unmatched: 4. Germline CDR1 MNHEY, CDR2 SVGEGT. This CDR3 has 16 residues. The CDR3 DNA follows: TGTGCCAGCAGTTACGCACTAGCGGGAGCGCAAGAGACCCAGTACTTC. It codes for CASSYALAGAQETQYF.

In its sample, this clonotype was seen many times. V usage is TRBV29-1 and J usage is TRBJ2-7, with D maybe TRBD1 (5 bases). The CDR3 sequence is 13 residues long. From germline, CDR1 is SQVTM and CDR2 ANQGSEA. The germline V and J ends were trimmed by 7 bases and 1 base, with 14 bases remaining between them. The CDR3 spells CSAGPGSSYEQYF. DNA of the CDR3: TGCAGCGCAGGGCCAGGGTCATCCTACGAGCAGTACTTC.

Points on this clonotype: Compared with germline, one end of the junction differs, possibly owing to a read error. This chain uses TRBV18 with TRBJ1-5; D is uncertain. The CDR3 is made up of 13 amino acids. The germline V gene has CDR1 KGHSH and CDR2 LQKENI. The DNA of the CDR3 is TGTGCCAGCTTACCAACAACTTTCCAGCCCCAGCATTTT. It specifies CASLPTTFQPQHF.

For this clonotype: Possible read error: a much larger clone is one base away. The CDR3 DNA follows: TGCGCCAGCAGCTTGGGGAACTCCTACGAGCGGTACTTC. As protein: CASSLGNSYERYF. V is TRBV5-1 and J is TRBJ2-7; D remains unclear. Germline V gene lookup returns CDR1 SGHRS and CDR2 YFSETQ. This CDR3 is 13 amino acids long. The full variable domain, with the rest looked up from reference TRBV5-1 and TRBJ2-7, is KAGVTQTPRYLIKTRGQQVTLSCSPISGHRSVSWYQQTPGQGLQFLFEYFSETQRNKGNFPGRFSGRQFSNSRSEMNVSTLELGDSALYLCASSLGNSYERYFGPGTRLTVT.

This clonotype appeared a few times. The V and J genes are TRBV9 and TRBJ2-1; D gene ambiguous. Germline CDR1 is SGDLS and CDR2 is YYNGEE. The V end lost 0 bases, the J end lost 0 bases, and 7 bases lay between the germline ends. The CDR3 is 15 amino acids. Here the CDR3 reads CASSVVSSSYNEQFF. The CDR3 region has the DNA TGTGCCAGCAGCGTAGTTTCCAGCTCCTACAATGAGCAGTTCTTC.

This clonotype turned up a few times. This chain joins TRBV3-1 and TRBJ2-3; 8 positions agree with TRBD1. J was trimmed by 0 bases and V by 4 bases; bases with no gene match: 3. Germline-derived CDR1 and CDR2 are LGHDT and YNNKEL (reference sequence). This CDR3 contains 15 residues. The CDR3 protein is CASSLDRVSTDTQYF. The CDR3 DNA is TGTGCCAGCAGCCTGGACAGGGTTAGCACAGATACGCAGTATTTT.

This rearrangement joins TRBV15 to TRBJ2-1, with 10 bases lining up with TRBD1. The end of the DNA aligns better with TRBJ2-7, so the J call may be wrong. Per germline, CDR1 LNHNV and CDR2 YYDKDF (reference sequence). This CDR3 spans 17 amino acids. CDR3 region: CATSRETPGQGYNEQYF. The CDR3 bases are TGTGCCACCAGCAGAGAAACCCCGGGACAGGGGTACAATGAGCAGTACTTC.

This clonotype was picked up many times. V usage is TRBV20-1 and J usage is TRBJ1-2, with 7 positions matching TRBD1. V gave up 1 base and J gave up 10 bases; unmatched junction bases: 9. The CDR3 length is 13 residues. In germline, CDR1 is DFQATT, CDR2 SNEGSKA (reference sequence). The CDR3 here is CSARVVPGTAYTF. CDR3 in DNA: TGCAGTGCTAGAGTCGTTCCCGGGACAGCCTACACCTTC.

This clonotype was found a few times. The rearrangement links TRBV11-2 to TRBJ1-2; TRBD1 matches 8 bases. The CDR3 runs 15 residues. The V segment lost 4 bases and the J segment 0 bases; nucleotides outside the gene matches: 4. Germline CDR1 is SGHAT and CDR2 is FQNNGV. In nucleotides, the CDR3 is TGTGCCAGCAGCTCGACAGGGGTGGCTAACTATGGCTACACCTTC. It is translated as CASSSTGVANYGYTF.

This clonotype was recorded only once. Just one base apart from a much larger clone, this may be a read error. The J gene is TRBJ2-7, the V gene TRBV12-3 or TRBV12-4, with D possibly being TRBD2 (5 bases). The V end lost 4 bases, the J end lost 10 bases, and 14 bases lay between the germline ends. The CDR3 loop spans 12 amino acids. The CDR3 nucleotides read TGTGCCAGCAGTTCCAAGGCGGGCGATCAGTACTTC. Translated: CASSSKAGDQYF.

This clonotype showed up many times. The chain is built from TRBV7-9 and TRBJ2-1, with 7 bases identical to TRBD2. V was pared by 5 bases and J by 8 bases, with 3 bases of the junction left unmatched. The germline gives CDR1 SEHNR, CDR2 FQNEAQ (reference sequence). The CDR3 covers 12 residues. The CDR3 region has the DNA TGTGCCAGCAGCCAAAGCGGGGATGAGCAGTTCTTC. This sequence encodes CASSQSGDEQFF.

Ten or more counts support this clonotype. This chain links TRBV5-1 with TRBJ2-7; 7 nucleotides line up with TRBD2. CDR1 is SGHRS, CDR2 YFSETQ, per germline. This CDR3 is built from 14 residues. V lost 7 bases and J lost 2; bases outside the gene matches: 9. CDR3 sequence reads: CASWEGGEPYEQYF. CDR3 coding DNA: TGCGCCAGCTGGGAGGGCGGCGAGCCCTACGAGCAGTACTTC.

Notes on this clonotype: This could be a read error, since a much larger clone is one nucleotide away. The chain's CDR3 is CSVEERLAVYDEQFF. CDR3 in DNA: TGCAGCGTTGAAGAGAGGCTAGCGGTCTACGATGAGCAGTTCTTC. The rearrangement joins TRBV29-1 to TRBJ2-1; 7 bases are shared with TRBD2. From germline, CDR1 is SQVTM and CDR2 ANQGSEA. CDR3 length equals 15 residues.

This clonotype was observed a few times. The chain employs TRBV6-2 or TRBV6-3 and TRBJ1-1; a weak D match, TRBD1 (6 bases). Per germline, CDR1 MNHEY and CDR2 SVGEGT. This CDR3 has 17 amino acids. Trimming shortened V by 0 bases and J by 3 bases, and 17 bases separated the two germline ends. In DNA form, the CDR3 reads TGTGCCAGCAGTTACTCGATACGGAGGGGGTTATACACTGAAGCTTTCTTT. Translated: CASSYSIRRGLYTEAFF.

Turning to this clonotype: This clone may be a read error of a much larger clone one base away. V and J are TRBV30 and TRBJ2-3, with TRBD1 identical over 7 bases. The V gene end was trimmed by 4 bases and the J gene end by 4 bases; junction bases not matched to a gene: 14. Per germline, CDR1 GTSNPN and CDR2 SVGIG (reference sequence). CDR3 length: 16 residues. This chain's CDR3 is CAWKGLRDSRADTQYF. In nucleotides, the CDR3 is TGTGCCTGGAAAGGACTCCGGGACAGCCGCGCAGATACGCAGTATTTT.

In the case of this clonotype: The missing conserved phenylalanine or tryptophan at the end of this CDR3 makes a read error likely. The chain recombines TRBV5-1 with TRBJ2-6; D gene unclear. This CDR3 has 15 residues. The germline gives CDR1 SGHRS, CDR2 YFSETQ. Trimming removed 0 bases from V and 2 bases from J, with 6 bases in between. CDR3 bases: TGCGCCAGCAGCTTGGACGGCACTGGGGCCAACGTCCTGACTATC. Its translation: CASSLDGTGANVLTI.

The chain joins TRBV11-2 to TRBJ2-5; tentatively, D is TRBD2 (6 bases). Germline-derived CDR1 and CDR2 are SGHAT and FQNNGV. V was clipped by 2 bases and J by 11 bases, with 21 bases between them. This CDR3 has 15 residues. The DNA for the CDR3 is TGTGCCAGCAGCTTATCAGACGGGGATGGGGGGAGACAGTACTTC. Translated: CASSLSDGDGGRQYF. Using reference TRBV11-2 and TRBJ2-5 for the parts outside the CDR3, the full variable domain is EAGVAQSPRYKIIEKRQSVAFWCNPISGHATLYWYQQILGQGPKLLIQFQNNGVVDDSQLPKDRFSAERLKGVDSTLKIQPAKLEDSAVYLCASSLSDGDGGRQYFGPGTRLLVL.